This TCR beta chain was sequenced for a study of T cells after yellow fever vaccination. The authors made TCR cDNA by 5'RACE template switching, adding a universal primer site and UMIs. TCRdb passed the 5' RACE reads through MiXCR, listing each CDR3 protein once. The sample includes some 600,000 distinct CDR3 sequences, approximately 13% of them seen just once. Between the trimmed V and J ends, which lost 4 bases and 7 bases, there was a span of 14 bases. CDR3 length: 15 residues. This clonotype was counted many times. This chain connects TRBV12-3 or TRBV12-4 to TRBJ1-6; D is possibly TRBD1 (5 bases). The material sequenced was PBMCs, taken on the day of the yellow fever booster vaccination. The TCR sequence derives from a man aged 25 to 45 who received the YFV17D yellow fever vaccine. CDR3 nucleotide sequence: TGTGCCAGCAGTTCGGTAGGGCAGGGCAATTCACCCCTCCACTTT. This translates into CASSSVGQGNSPLHF.